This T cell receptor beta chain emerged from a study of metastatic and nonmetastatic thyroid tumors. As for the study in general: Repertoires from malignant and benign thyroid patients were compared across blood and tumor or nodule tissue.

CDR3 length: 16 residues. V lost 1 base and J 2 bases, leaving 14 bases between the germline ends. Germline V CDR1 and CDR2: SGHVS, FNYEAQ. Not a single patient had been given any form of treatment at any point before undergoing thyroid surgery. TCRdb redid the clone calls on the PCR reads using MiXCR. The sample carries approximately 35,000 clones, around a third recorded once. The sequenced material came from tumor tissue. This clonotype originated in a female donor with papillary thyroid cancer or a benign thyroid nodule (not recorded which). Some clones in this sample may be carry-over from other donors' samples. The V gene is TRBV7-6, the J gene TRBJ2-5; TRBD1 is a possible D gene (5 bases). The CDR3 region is CASSLVRVNSQETQYF. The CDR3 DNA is TGTGCCAGCAGCTTAGTCAGGGTTAACAGTCAAGAGACCCAGTACTTC.